The clone carrying this T cell receptor beta chain was seen a handful of times. What it binds is not known. These data originate in a study of identical twins. The study's findings and limits: Out-of-frame alpha sequences common to twins exhibited an excess of low generation probability.

Donors were all healthy Caucasians. TCRdb reprocessed the 5' RACE reads via MiXCR and lists one record per CDR3 protein. The data hold 700,000 to 950,000 distinct CDR3 sequences, with roughly an eighth observed a single time. CDR1 is SNHLY, CDR2 FYNNEI, per germline. V dropped 3 bases and J dropped 10; count of bases not matched to a gene: 8. The CDR3 is made up of 13 amino acids. These data were likewise used in another study, on yellow fever vaccine responses in identical twins.

The sequence came from a woman aged 18-30 years in good health. Sequenced material: PBMCs. The chain employs TRBV2 and TRBJ1-1; 7 bases align to TRBD1. CDR3 nucleotide sequence: TGTGCCAGCAGTGAGGCCGGGACAGCTAGAGCTTTCTTT. This codes for CASSEAGTARAFF.